A single sample gave rise to the 25 T cell receptor beta chains below, sequenced in a study of shared clonotypes between healthy human individuals. The naive CD8 subset, CD45RO-negative cells positively selected for CCR7, excluded terminally differentiated effector memory CD45RA+ cells. Profiling relied on immunoSEQ multiplex PCR, and the TCRdb table lists in-frame clones only, not all of them. This sample has about 2.2 million clones, with 85% to 95% found just once. Sequenced: naive CD8+ T cells from PBMCs. The source is a man younger than 35 in good health. Some clones in this sample may be carry-over from other donors' samples.

The V gene is TRBV7-2, the J gene TRBJ2-5; D possibly corresponds to TRBD2 (6 bases). CDR3 length: 16 residues. The germline CDR1 and CDR2 sequences are SGHTA and FQGNSA. Deletions cut 5 bases from V and 3 bases from J, with 19 bases between. CDR3 loop: CASSSQPLAYKETQYF. The CDR3 DNA reads TGTGCCAGCAGCAGCCAACCTCTAGCGTACAAAGAGACCCAGTACTTC. The whole variable domain, remainder taken from reference TRBV7-2 and TRBJ2-5, is GAGVSQSPSNKVTEKGKDVELRCDPISGHTALYWYRQSLGQGLEFLIYFQGNSAPDKSGLPSDRFSAERTGGSVSTLTIQRTQQEDSAVYLCASSSQPLAYKETQYFGPGTRLLVL.

CDR3: CASSGEGWKSKEDTTEAFF. For the CDR3, the DNA is TGCGCCAGCAGCGGGGAGGGTTGGAAAAGTAAAGAAGATACCACTGAAGCTTTCTTT. J is TRBJ1-1 and V is TRBV5-1; D unclear. From germline, CDR1 is SGHRS and CDR2 YFSETQ. The CDR3 is 19 residues long. Between the trimmed V and J ends, which lost 4 bases and 4 bases, there was a span of 29 bases.

The rearrangement joins TRBV30 to TRBJ2-7, with D maybe TRBD1 (5 bases). V shed 5 bases and J shed 3 bases, with 11 bases lying between them. The CDR3 is made up of 12 amino acids. Germline V CDR1 and CDR2: GTSNPN, SVGIG (reference sequence). CDR3 in DNA: TGTGCCTGGTGTCCAGGGAACTACGAGCAGTACTTC. Protein: CAWCPGNYEQYF. Looking up the rest from reference TRBV30 and TRBJ2-7 gives the full variable domain: SQTIHQWPATLVQPVGSPLSLECTVEGTSNPNLYWYRQAAGRGLQLLFYSVGIGQISSEVPQNLSASRPQDRQFILSSKKLLLSDSGFYLCAWCPGNYEQYFGPGTRLTVT.

V usage is TRBV27 and J usage is TRBJ1-5; D is ambiguous. The V gene's germline CDR1 is MNHEY and CDR2 SMNVEV (reference sequence). The CDR3 has 12 residues. Between the trimmed V and J ends, which lost 10 bases and 1 base, there was a span of 8 bases. CDR3 coding DNA: TGTGCCACCAAAACCAGCAATCAGCCCCAGCATTTT. Residues: CATKTSNQPQHF.

CDR3 bases: TGCAGCGCGGAGACAGGGGGCGCAAACATTCAGTACTTC. This gives the protein CSAETGGANIQYF. The chain links TRBV29-1 to TRBJ2-4, with 10 bases fitting TRBD1. The CDR3 contains 13 residues. The V and J ends lost 7 bases and 6 bases, in that order; junction bases with no gene match: 6. CDR1 and CDR2 (germline): SQVTM, ANQGSEA.

This chain joins TRBV9 and TRBJ2-3; TRBD2 might be the D (6 bases). Germline CDR1 reads SGDLS; CDR2 reads YYNGEE. V shed 0 bases and J shed 8 bases, with 19 bases lying between them. This CDR3 has 16 amino acids. The CDR3: CASSVGSAGFSGTQYF. Written as DNA, the CDR3 is TGTGCCAGCAGCGTAGGTTCGGCGGGATTTTCAGGTACGCAGTATTTT.

The chain links TRBV6-4 to TRBJ1-2, with 7 bases lining up with TRBD1. CDR1 is MRHNA and CDR2 is SNTAGT in the germline V gene. V dropped 4 bases and J dropped 4; count of bases not matched to a gene: 6. This CDR3 has 14 residues. Written as DNA, the CDR3 is TGTGCCAGCAGTGGGACAGGTGAAGGCTATGGCTACACCTTC. Translation: CASSGTGEGYGYTF.

This clone appeared a single time. CDR3 DNA sequence: TGTGCCAGCAGCTTGGCCGGGACGCTAAACACTGAAGCTTTCTTT. This gives the protein CASSLAGTLNTEAFF. The chain recombines TRBV5-6 with TRBJ1-1, with a weak D call TRBD1 (5 bases). The CDR3 runs 15 residues. Trimming cost V 0 bases and J 2 bases, with 11 bases left between them. Germline V CDR1 and CDR2: SGHDT, YYEEEE.

The chain recombines TRBV7-8 with TRBJ1-5; 7 bases fit TRBD1. V trimming: 2 bases; J trimming: 5 bases; junction bases outside the gene matches: 12. The CDR3 contains 17 residues. Germline V lookup: CDR1 SGHVS, CDR2 FQNEAQ. The CDR3 sequence: CASSLRQGGSMDQPQHF. CDR3 bases: TGTGCCAGCAGCTTAAGACAGGGCGGTTCTATGGATCAGCCCCAGCATTTT.

The chain employs TRBV5-4 and TRBJ2-1, with 12 positions matching TRBD2. Losses at the gene ends were 1 base for V and 6 bases for J; bases not matched to a gene: 11. In germline, CDR1 is SGHNT, CDR2 YYREEE (reference sequence). The CDR3 length is 18 residues. Written as DNA, the CDR3 is TGTGCCAGCAGCTTGAGTGTGTTTGCTAGCGGGAGGGTCAATGAGCAGTTCTTC. Its protein is CASSLSVFASGRVNEQFF. Full variable domain (remainder filled in from reference TRBV5-4 and TRBJ2-1): ETGVTQSPTHLIKTRGQQVTLRCSSQSGHNTVSWYQQALGQGPQFIFQYYREEENGRGNFPPRFSGLQFPNYSSELNVNALELDDSALYLCASSLSVFASGRVNEQFFGPGTRLTVL.

This rearrangement joins TRBV28 to TRBJ2-5; 9 bases are a match to TRBD1. Germline V gene lookup returns CDR1 MDHEN and CDR2 SYDVKM. The V and J ends lost 5 bases and 1 base, in that order; junction bases with no gene match: 5. CDR3 length: 15 residues. For the CDR3, the DNA is TGTGCCAGCAGTGACAGGGGGGCCTTCCAAGAGACCCAGTACTTC. This translates into CASSDRGAFQETQYF.

The chain couples TRBV19 to TRBJ1-2; a possible D gene is TRBD1 (6 bases). Between the trimmed V and J ends, which lost 7 bases and 6 bases, there was a span of 21 bases. The CDR3 runs to 15 residues. The germline V gene encodes CDR1 LNHDA and CDR2 SQIVND (reference sequence). The CDR3 nucleotides are TGTGCCAGTATAGCCAGGGGTCGCCCAACAGATGGCTACACCTTC. Translated: CASIARGRPTDGYTF. The full variable domain, in which reference TRBV19 and TRBJ1-2 provide the parts outside the CDR3, is DGGITQSPKYLFRKEGQNVTLSCEQNLNHDAMYWYRQDPGQGLRLIYYSQIVNDFQKGDIAEGYSVSREKKESFPLTVTSAQKNPTAFYLCASIARGRPTDGYTFGSGTRLTVV.

The chain recombines TRBV7-6 with TRBJ1-1; perhaps TRBD1 as D (6 bases). This CDR3 has 18 residues. V gave up 1 base and J gave up 0 bases, with 18 bases separating them. Per germline, CDR1 SGHVS and CDR2 FNYEAQ. The CDR3 region has the DNA TGTGCCAGCAGCTTAGTGGGGGCGGGGCGGAGATTGAACACTGAAGCTTTCTTT. Translated, it gives CASSLVGAGRRLNTEAFF. Based on the CDR3 plus reference TRBV7-6 and TRBJ1-1, the full variable domain is GAGVSQSPRYKVTKRGQDVALRCDPISGHVSLYWYRQALGQGPEFLTYFNYEAQQDKSGLPNDRFSAERPEGSISTLTIQRTEQRDSAMYRCASSLVGAGRRLNTEAFFGQGTRLTVV.

The chain combines TRBV28 with TRBJ2-7, with D tentatively TRBD1 (6 bases). Per germline, CDR1 MDHEN and CDR2 SYDVKM. The germline V and J ends were trimmed by 2 bases and 1 base, with 9 bases remaining between them. This CDR3 comprises 14 residues. Here the CDR3 reads CASSLQDSSYEQYF. Written as DNA, the CDR3 is TGTGCCAGCAGTTTACAGGACAGTTCCTACGAGCAGTACTTC. Filled out from reference TRBV28 and TRBJ2-7, the complete variable domain reads DVKVTQSSRYLVKRTGEKVFLECVQDMDHENMFWYRQDPGLGLRLIYFSYDVKMKEKGDIPEGYSVSREKKERFSLILESASTNQTSMYLCASSLQDSSYEQYFGPGTRLTVT.

To note about this clone: Other DNA variants within this sample encode the same CDR3. The V call is TRBV7-6, the J call TRBJ2-7; D remains ambiguous. The CDR3 totals 12 residues. Trimming stripped 5 bases from V and 1 base from J, with 6 bases between. Germline values: CDR1 SGHVS, CDR2 FNYEAQ. CDR3: CASSGGSYEQYF. CDR3 nucleotides: TGTGCCAGCAGCGGTGGGTCCTACGAGCAGTACTTC.

This chain connects TRBV7-9 to TRBJ2-7; possible D gene TRBD1, 6 bases. The CDR3 runs 16 residues. Trimming stripped 5 bases from V and 7 bases from J, with 24 bases between. Germline V lookup: CDR1 SEHNR, CDR2 FQNEAQ (reference sequence). CDR3 sequence: CASSHPQGFTSGEQYF. DNA of the CDR3: TGTGCCAGCAGCCACCCACAGGGATTCACTTCCGGTGAGCAGTACTTC.

The CDR3 here is CASKVNAEQFF. The CDR3 nucleotides read TGTGCCAGCAAAGTTAACGCCGAGCAGTTCTTC. The genes are TRBV7-9 and TRBJ2-1; no clear D. Deletions cut 7 bases from V and 10 bases from J, with 11 bases between. From germline, CDR1 is SEHNR and CDR2 FQNEAQ (reference sequence). The CDR3 spans 11 residues. The complete variable domain, with remaining parts taken from reference TRBV7-9 and TRBJ2-1, reads DTGVSQNPRHKITKRGQNVTFRCDPISEHNRLYWYRQTLGQGPEFLTYFQNEAQLEKSRLLSDRFSAERPKGSFSTLEIQRTEQGDSAMYLCASKVNAEQFFGPGTRLTVL.

J is TRBJ2-3 and V is TRBV7-9; D call uncertain. The V end lost 2 bases, the J end lost 0 bases, and 3 bases lay between the germline ends. The germline V gene has CDR1 SEHNR and CDR2 FQNEAQ (reference sequence). The CDR3 is made up of 13 amino acids. The DNA of the CDR3 is TGTGCCAGCAGCTTACTGAGCACAGATACGCAGTATTTT. Translated, it gives CASSLLSTDTQYF.

This clone was seen once. The V call is TRBV4-3, the J call TRBJ1-6, with D uncertain. Germline values: CDR1 LGHNA, CDR2 YSLEER. This CDR3 spans 15 amino acids. V was shortened by 3 bases and J by 7 bases, with 13 bases between the two germline ends. The CDR3 coding sequence is TGCGCCAGCAGCCAGGCTGCTGTTTCGAATTCACCCCTCCACTTT. It yields the protein CASSQAAVSNSPLHF.

The chain couples TRBV5-8 to TRBJ1-4; D possibly corresponds to TRBD1 (5 bases). This CDR3 is 17 amino acids long. Germline values: CDR1 SGHTS, CDR2 YDEGEE. The V gene lost 0 bases and the J gene lost 9 bases, with 21 bases spanning the gap. CDR3 nucleotides: TGTGCCAGCAGCTTGGTCGGTCTTGCCCGGGGCGAGCAAAAACTGTTTTTT. Translating gives CASSLVGLARGEQKLFF.

The chain recombines TRBV5-5 with TRBJ1-1; D is undetermined. The CDR3 totals 13 residues. The V end lost 4 bases, the J end lost 1 base, and 8 bases lay between the germline ends. Per germline, CDR1 SGHKS and CDR2 YYEKEE (reference sequence). CDR3 sequence: CASSPNKNTEAFF. DNA of the CDR3: TGTGCCAGCAGCCCGAACAAGAACACTGAAGCTTTCTTT.

V usage is TRBV27 and J usage is TRBJ2-1, with a tentative D call TRBD2 (6 bases). Germline loops: CDR1 MNHEY, CDR2 SMNVEV (reference sequence). This CDR3 is 15 amino acids long. V lost 3 bases, J lost 4 bases, and 13 bases lay in between. In DNA, the CDR3 is TGTGCCAGCAGTTTCGGGGGAATTGAATACAATGAGCAGTTCTTC. This codes for CASSFGGIEYNEQFF.

The chain uses TRBV6-6 and TRBJ1-6; weak D call: TRBD1 (6 bases). The CDR3 contains 14 residues. The germline V gene encodes CDR1 MNHNY and CDR2 SVGAGI (reference sequence). V lost 6 bases and J lost 13, with 19 bases in between. CDR3 sequence: CASSTNRALSPLHF. The CDR3 region has the DNA TGTGCCAGCAGCACCAACAGGGCCCTTAGCCCCCTCCACTTT.

With regard to this clone: Additional DNA sequences in this sample encode the identical CDR3. V gene TRBV27 combines with J gene TRBJ1-5, with TRBD1 as a possible D gene (6 bases). V lost 5 bases to trimming and J lost 2 bases, with 10 bases between them. The CDR3 covers 14 residues. Germline-derived CDR1 and CDR2 are MNHEY and SMNVEV (reference sequence). CDR3 protein: CASSPRTGNQPQHF. For the CDR3, the DNA is TGTGCCAGCAGTCCCCGGACAGGCAATCAGCCCCAGCATTTT.

The rearrangement links TRBV4-1 to TRBJ2-1; 7 nucleotides match TRBD1. The CDR3 length is 15 residues. V was clipped by 3 bases and J by 7 bases; unmatched bases: 9. Germline V gene data show CDR1 as MGHRA and CDR2 as YSYEKL. This CDR3 is CASSQTHWTGNEQFF. The CDR3 bases are TGCGCCAGCAGCCAGACCCACTGGACAGGTAATGAGCAGTTCTTC.